This T cell receptor beta chain was found in a study of blood T cell repertoires in COVID-19. Study summary: PBMCs, B-cell-depleted T cells, or T cells provided the cDNA or gDNA that made up the material.

In the authors' methods: The authors estimated nucleated cell counts from reference gene primer amplification. Data came from immunoSEQ multiplex PCR; TCRdb stores just in-frame clones and leaves some out. V and J calls and clone size are as listed in that table; D and trimming were resolved from the DNA. The sample holds fewer than 250,000 clones; about 90% are singletons and the top ten take under 15%. The CDR3 totals 20 residues. CDR1 and CDR2 (germline): SGHDN, FVKESK. The V gene end was trimmed by 5 bases and the J gene end by 0 bases; junction bases not matched to a gene: 18. Across roughly 25 US areas, participants ranged in age from about 18 to 90 years. Participant-given clinical history determined each cohort assignment.

What was sequenced was PBMCs or T cells enriched from blood (not recorded which). This receptor was obtained from a woman between 45 and 65 years old with acute COVID-19. The V gene is TRBV14, the J gene TRBJ2-1; 8 bases map to TRBD2. CDR3 protein: CASSFLAGFGGSLSYNEQFF. The DNA for the CDR3 is TGTGCCAGCAGCTTTCTAGCGGGTTTCGGAGGCTCCCTCTCCTACAATGAGCAGTTCTTC. Based on the CDR3 plus reference TRBV14 and TRBJ2-1, the full variable domain is EAGVTQFPSHSVIEKGQTVTLRCDPISGHDNLYWYRRVMGKEIKFLLHFVKESKQDESGMPNNRFLAERTGGTYSTLKVQPAELEDSGVYFCASSFLAGFGGSLSYNEQFFGPGTRLTVL.